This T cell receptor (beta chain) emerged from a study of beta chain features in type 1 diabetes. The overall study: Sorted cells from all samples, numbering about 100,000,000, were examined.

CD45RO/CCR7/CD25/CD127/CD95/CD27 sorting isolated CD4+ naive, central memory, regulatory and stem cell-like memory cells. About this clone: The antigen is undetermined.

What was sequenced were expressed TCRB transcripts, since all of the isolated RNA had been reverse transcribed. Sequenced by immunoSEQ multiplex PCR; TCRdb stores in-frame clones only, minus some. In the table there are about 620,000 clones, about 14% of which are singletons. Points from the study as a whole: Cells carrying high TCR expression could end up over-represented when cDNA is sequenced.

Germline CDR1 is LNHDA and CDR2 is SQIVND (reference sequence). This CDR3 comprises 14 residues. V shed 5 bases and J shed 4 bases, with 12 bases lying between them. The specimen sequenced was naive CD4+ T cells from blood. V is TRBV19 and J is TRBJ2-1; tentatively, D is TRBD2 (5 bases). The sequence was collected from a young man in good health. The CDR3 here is CASSPETGYNEQFF. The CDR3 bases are TGTGCCAGTAGTCCGGAGACGGGGTACAATGAGCAGTTCTTC.